The source of this TCR beta chain is a study of T-cell reconstitution after alpha-beta-depleted transplantation in children. During its preparation, the TCRbeta library received unique molecular identifiers. MiXCR, run by TCRdb on the PCR reads, gives a single entry per CDR3 protein. The sample carries about 410,000 distinct CDR3 sequences, roughly 20% recorded once. Germline CDR1 reads SGHRS; CDR2 reads YFSETQ. The length of the CDR3 is 13 residues. J gave up 4 bases and V 4 bases, and 2 bases lay outside the gene matches. The clonotype was recovered from a human donor who donated a stem cell graft to a child with acute myeloid leukemia. The V and J genes are TRBV5-1 and TRBJ2-7; 10 nucleotides line up with TRBD2. The sample was PBMCs from the stem cell graft donor, taken from the stem cell graft. The CDR3 bases are TGCGCCAGCAGCGTGGGACTAGCGTACGAGCAGTACTTC. Protein sequence: CASSVGLAYEQYF. The full variable domain, with the rest looked up from reference TRBV5-1 and TRBJ2-7, is KAGVTQTPRYLIKTRGQQVTLSCSPISGHRSVSWYQQTPGQGLQFLFEYFSETQRNKGNFPGRFSGRQFSNSRSEMNVSTLELGDSALYLCASSVGLAYEQYFGPGTRLTVT.